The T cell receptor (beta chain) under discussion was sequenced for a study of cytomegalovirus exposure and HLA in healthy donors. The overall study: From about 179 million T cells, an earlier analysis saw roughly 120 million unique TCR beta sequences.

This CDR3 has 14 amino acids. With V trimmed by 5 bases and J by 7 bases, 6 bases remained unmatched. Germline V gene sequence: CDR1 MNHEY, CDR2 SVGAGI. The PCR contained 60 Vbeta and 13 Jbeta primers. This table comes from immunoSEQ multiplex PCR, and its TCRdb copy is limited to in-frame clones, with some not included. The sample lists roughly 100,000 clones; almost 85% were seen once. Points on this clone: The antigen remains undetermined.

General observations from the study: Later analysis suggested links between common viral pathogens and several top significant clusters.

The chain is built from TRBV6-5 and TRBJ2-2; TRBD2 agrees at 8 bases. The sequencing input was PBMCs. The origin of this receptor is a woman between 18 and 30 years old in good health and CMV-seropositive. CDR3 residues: CASSRSGINGELFF. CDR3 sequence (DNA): TGTGCCAGCAGTCGTAGCGGGATTAACGGGGAGCTGTTTTTT.